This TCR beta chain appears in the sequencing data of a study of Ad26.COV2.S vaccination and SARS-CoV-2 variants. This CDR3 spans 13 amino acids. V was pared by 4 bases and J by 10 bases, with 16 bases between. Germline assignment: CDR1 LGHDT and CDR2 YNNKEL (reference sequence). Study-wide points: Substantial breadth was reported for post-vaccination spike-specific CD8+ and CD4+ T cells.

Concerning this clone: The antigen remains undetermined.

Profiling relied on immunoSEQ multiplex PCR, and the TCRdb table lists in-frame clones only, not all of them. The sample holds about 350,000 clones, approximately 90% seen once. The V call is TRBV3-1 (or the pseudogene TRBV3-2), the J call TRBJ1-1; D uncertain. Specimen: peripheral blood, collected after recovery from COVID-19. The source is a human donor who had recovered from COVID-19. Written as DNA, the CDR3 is TGTGCCAGCAGCCCGTCAGCGACGGCCCCAGCTTTCTTT. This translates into CASSPSATAPAFF.